These 10 T cell receptor beta chains were all obtained from the same sample, sequenced in a study of blood T cell repertoires in COVID-19. The method was immunoSEQ multiplex PCR; TCRdb's version includes in-frame clones alone and lacks a portion of them. The sample consists of approximately 280,000 clones, around 89% of them appearing once. The sample was peripheral blood. All receptors come from a man between 35 and 55 years old with acute or convalescent COVID-19.

This clone was observed a handful of times. V gene TRBV6-5 combines with J gene TRBJ1-4, with D uncertain. V was pared by 2 bases and J by 8 bases, with 6 bases between. Germline loops: CDR1 MNHEY, CDR2 SVGAGI. The CDR3 covers 12 residues. The CDR3 sequence: CASSYSGEKLFF. In nucleotides, the CDR3 is TGTGCCAGCAGTTACAGTGGCGAAAAACTGTTTTTT.

The chain recombines TRBV2 with TRBJ2-2; 9 nucleotides line up with TRBD2. Germline-derived CDR1 and CDR2 are SNHLY and FYNNEI. The CDR3 spans 16 residues. The V segment lost 5 bases and the J segment 2 bases; nucleotides outside the gene matches: 6. DNA for the CDR3: TGTGCCAGCAGTACCTCGCGGGGGGGTAACACCGGGGAGCTGTTTTTT. It is translated as CASSTSRGGNTGELFF. The whole variable domain, remainder taken from reference TRBV2 and TRBJ2-2, is EPEVTQTPSHQVTQMGQEVILRCVPISNHLYFYWYRQILGQKVEFLVSFYNNEISEKSEIFDDQFSVERPDGSNFTLKIRSTKLEDSAMYFCASSTSRGGNTGELFFGEGSRLTVL.

This clone has a single count. J is TRBJ1-3 and V is TRBV5-1, with a weak D call TRBD1 (5 bases). Germline assignment: CDR1 SGHRS and CDR2 YFSETQ. The CDR3 spans 15 residues. The V end was cut by 3 bases, the J end by 4 bases, with 14 bases between. CDR3 DNA: TGCGCCAGCAGCTCGGGACTCACGGGGGGAAACACCATATATTTT. It specifies CASSSGLTGGNTIYF.

The CDR3 DNA is TGTGCCTGGAGTCCGGGACTAGTAGACACAGAGACCCAGTACTTC. This gives the protein CAWSPGLVDTETQYF. The V gene is TRBV30, the J gene TRBJ2-5; 8 nucleotides line up with TRBD2. V shed 2 bases and J 4 bases; nucleotides not matched to a gene: 9. Germline assignment: CDR1 GTSNPN and CDR2 SVGIG (reference sequence). There are 15 residues in the CDR3.

V usage is TRBV7-3 and J usage is TRBJ2-1; 9 nucleotides line up with TRBD1. CDR3 length: 15 amino acids. J lost 12 bases, V lost 5 bases, and 14 bases had no gene match. Per the germline V gene, CDR1 is SGHTA and CDR2 is FQGTGA. The CDR3 sequence: CASSLEFPGQGGQFF. CDR3 sequence (DNA): TGTGCCAGCAGCCTTGAGTTTCCGGGACAGGGAGGGCAGTTCTTC.

The J gene is TRBJ1-3, the V gene TRBV2, with 10 bases aligning to TRBD1. V lost 7 bases, J lost 0 bases, and 6 bases stayed unmatched. The germline V gene encodes CDR1 SNHLY and CDR2 FYNNEI. The CDR3 totals 16 residues. CDR3 DNA: TGTGCCAGCACCCGGGACAGGGGACCCTCTGGAAACACCATATATTTT. This encodes CASTRDRGPSGNTIYF.

This clone was recorded once. The chain recombines TRBV12-3 or TRBV12-4 with TRBJ1-1; D perhaps matches TRBD1 (5 bases). The CDR3 extends over 13 amino acids. V gave up 3 bases and J gave up 5 bases, with 10 bases separating them. CDR3 nucleotide sequence: TGTGCCAGCAGTTTTTACGGGGGAACTGAAGCTTTCTTT. It yields the protein CASSFYGGTEAFF.

The V and J genes are TRBV2 and TRBJ2-1, with 7 positions matching TRBD2. Trimming cost V 5 bases and J 3 bases; bases outside gene matches: 10. CDR3 size: 16 residues. Germline V gene sequence: CDR1 SNHLY, CDR2 FYNNEI. The CDR3, as DNA: TGTGCCAGCAGTCCCCTGACTAGCATAGACTACAATGAGCAGTTCTTC. Translated, it gives CASSPLTSIDYNEQFF.

This chain uses TRBV10-2 with TRBJ1-5; D perhaps matches TRBD1 (6 bases). The CDR3 is made up of 12 amino acids. V lost 8 bases, J lost 2 bases, and 7 bases lay in between. Germline values: CDR1 WSHSY, CDR2 SAAADI. DNA of the CDR3: TGCGCCAGCCGACAGGGCAATCAGCCCCAGCATTTT. This translates into CASRQGNQPQHF.

The chain has TRBV10-3 and TRBJ2-3, with TRBD2 identical over 9 bases. CDR1 is ENHRY, CDR2 SYGVKD, per germline. CDR3 length: 16 amino acids. V trimming: 8 bases; J trimming: 6 bases; junction bases outside the gene matches: 15. The CDR3 DNA follows: TGTGCCATCCGGGCGGCGGGGGGGCCCTTTGAGGATACGCAGTATTTT. Its translation is CAIRAAGGPFEDTQYF.